This T cell receptor beta chain was documented in a study of blood T cell repertoires in COVID-19. Repertoires were generated with immunoSEQ multiplex PCR, while TCRdb's copy carries only in-frame clones and drops some. The sample contains about 200,000 clones, roughly 84% of which appear only once. The CDR3 totals 19 residues. Germline assignment: CDR1 SEHNR and CDR2 FQNEAQ (reference sequence). V dropped 5 bases and J dropped 2; count of bases not matched to a gene: 13. This clone has just one count. The J gene is TRBJ2-2, the V gene TRBV7-9; 11 bases map to TRBD2. This receptor was obtained from a human donor in a cohort sampled during active COVID-19. Sequencing was carried out using peripheral blood. The CDR3 spells CASSKTPGLAVGNTGELFF. As DNA, the CDR3 is TGTGCCAGCAGCAAAACCCCGGGACTAGCGGTCGGAAACACCGGGGAGCTGTTTTTT.